The T cell receptor (beta chain) described here comes from a study of T cell changes during pregnancy in multiple sclerosis. The assay was immunoSEQ multiplex PCR, and TCRdb's table has in-frame clones only and misses some. The table includes some 90,000 clones, 92% detected once. The length of the CDR3 is 13 residues. V lost 7 bases to trimming and J lost 2 bases; unmatched junction nucleotides: 5. Germline CDR1 and CDR2: MNHEY and SMNVEV (reference sequence). Specimen: peripheral blood, collected in the first trimester of pregnancy. The receptor's source is a female donor with multiple sclerosis, enrolled in a pregnancy study. V is TRBV27 and J is TRBJ2-7; 7 nucleotides line up with TRBD1. Here the CDR3 DNA reads TGTGCCAGCACCCCGACAGGGACCTACGAGCAGTACTTC. This sequence encodes CASTPTGTYEQYF.